The 22 T cell receptor beta chains below come from one sample, sequenced in a study of T cells in Graves' hyperthyroidism and ophthalmopathy. Amplified TCR beta CDR3 regions derived from RNA transcripts. First-round RT-PCR with HTBI primers amplified the TCR CDR3 region. TCRdb re-analysed the multiplex PCR reads in MiXCR, keeping a single row per CDR3 protein. The sample includes approximately 740,000 distinct CDR3 sequences, 14% seen only once; the top ten take approximately 10%. The sequencing input was blood. All receptors come from a woman between 18 and 29 years old with Graves' hyperthyroidism.

This clonotype was detected ten times or more. The chain joins TRBV12-3 or TRBV12-4 to TRBJ1-1, with unresolved D. This CDR3 is built from 13 residues. Trimming pared 5 bases from V and 6 bases from J, leaving 13 bases between. In DNA, the CDR3 is TGTGCCAGCAGTCGGTTTCACATCCCTGAAGCTTTCTTT. It yields the protein CASSRFHIPEAFF.

This clonotype was counted once. The chain employs TRBV19 and TRBJ2-7; 7 bases fit TRBD1. The V and J ends lost 6 bases and 5 bases, in that order; junction bases with no gene match: 7. Per the germline V gene, CDR1 is LNHDA and CDR2 is SQIVND (reference sequence). This CDR3 has 13 residues. CDR3 bases: TGTGCCAGTAGGGCAGGGGGATTCGACGAGCAGTACTTC. Protein sequence: CASRAGGFDEQYF.

The sample holds a few counts of this clonotype. V gene TRBV6-1 combines with J gene TRBJ2-7; D unresolved. The CDR3 has 13 amino acids. CDR1 MNHNS and CDR2 SASEGT come from the germline V gene. V gave up 2 bases and J gave up 7 bases, with 12 bases separating them. The CDR3 DNA reads TGTGCCAGCAGTGAAATCGGCCTCTGGGAGCAGTACTTC. This gives the protein CASSEIGLWEQYF.

This clonotype turned up a few times. The rearrangement links TRBV28 to TRBJ2-7, with D tentatively TRBD1 or TRBD2 (7 bases each). V dropped 6 bases and J dropped 3 bases, with 21 bases sitting between them. This CDR3 is 16 amino acids long. The V gene's germline CDR1 is MDHEN and CDR2 SYDVKM. The CDR3 here is CASSPPRGRTSYEQYF. The CDR3 nucleotides read TGTGCCAGCAGCCCACCGAGGGGGCGGACTAGCTACGAGCAGTACTTC.

The rearrangement joins TRBV20-1 to TRBJ2-1, with D tentatively TRBD1 (6 bases). Germline CDR1 and CDR2: DFQATT and SNEGSKA (reference sequence). V lost 0 bases and J lost 6, with 12 bases in between. This CDR3 is built from 14 residues. CDR3 sequence reads: CSARDQGLGNEQFF. DNA of the CDR3: TGCAGTGCTAGAGATCAGGGGTTAGGCAATGAGCAGTTCTTC.

This clonotype showed up just a few times. The V and J genes are TRBV6-6 and TRBJ1-2; TRBD1 aligns across 7 bases. J gave up 6 bases and V 0 bases, and 7 bases lay outside the gene matches. CDR3 length: 15 amino acids. In germline, CDR1 is MNHNY, CDR2 SVGAGI (reference sequence). The CDR3 sequence is CASSYSEKGGHGYTF. The DNA of the CDR3 is TGTGCCAGCAGTTACTCGGAAAAAGGGGGCCATGGCTACACCTTC.

The chain is built from TRBV14 and TRBJ1-1; 7 bases are a match to TRBD1. This CDR3 has 15 residues. The trim removed 4 bases at V and 2 bases at J, leaving 7 bases unmatched. The V gene's germline CDR1 is SGHDN and CDR2 FVKESK. The CDR3 is CASSPDRVHNTEAFF. As DNA, the CDR3 is TGTGCCAGCAGCCCAGACAGGGTACACAACACTGAAGCTTTCTTT.

There are a few counts of this clonotype. The chain employs TRBV29-1 and TRBJ2-6; the D gene is possibly TRBD2 (6 bases). The CDR3 contains 14 residues. Germline V gene sequence: CDR1 SQVTM, CDR2 ANQGSEA. The V end was cut by 1 base, the J end by 3 bases, with 7 bases between. The CDR3 nucleotides are TGCAGCGTTGAAGGGGGGGATGGGGCCAACGTCCTGACTTTC. Protein: CSVEGGDGANVLTF.

The chain is built from TRBV11-3 and TRBJ2-7, with 15 bases identical to TRBD2. Germline lookup yields CDR1 SGHNT and CDR2 YENEEA. The CDR3 has 20 residues. V dropped 6 bases and J dropped 4; count of bases not matched to a gene: 19. CDR3 in amino acids: CASRPLPGLAGGQVQYEQYF. CDR3 nucleotide sequence: TGTGCCAGCAGACCCCTGCCCGGACTAGCGGGGGGGCAGGTGCAATACGAGCAGTACTTC. Filled out from reference TRBV11-3 and TRBJ2-7, the complete variable domain reads EAGVVQSPRYKIIEKKQPVAFWCNPISGHNTLYWYLQNLGQGPELLIRYENEEAVDDSQLPKDRFSAERLKGVDSTLKIQPAELGDSAVYLCASRPLPGLAGGQVQYEQYFGPGTRLTVT.

This clonotype was observed at least ten times. The chain combines TRBV7-9 with TRBJ2-1; 10 bases fit TRBD2. This CDR3 region has 15 residues. V gave up 5 bases and J gave up 6 bases; unmatched junction bases: 7. The germline V gene encodes CDR1 SEHNR and CDR2 FQNEAQ (reference sequence). The CDR3 bases are TGTGCCAGCAGCGCAAGCGGGAGGGCCGGCAATGAGCAGTTCTTC. It translates to CASSASGRAGNEQFF.

This clonotype was observed a few times. V gene TRBV25-1 combines with J gene TRBJ2-3, with 9 bases identical to TRBD2. V lost 4 bases, J lost 2 bases, and 7 bases stayed unmatched. The CDR3 runs to 16 residues. Germline V CDR1 and CDR2: MGHDK, SYGVNS. The CDR3 bases are TGTGCCAGCAGTGGAGATAGCGGGAGAGACACAGATACGCAGTATTTT. Its protein product is CASSGDSGRDTDTQYF.

V and J are TRBV25-1 and TRBJ2-5; TRBD2 aligns across 14 bases. V trimming: 4 bases; J trimming: 5 bases; junction bases outside the gene matches: 9. CDR1 and CDR2 from the germline V gene are MGHDK and SYGVNS. There are 17 residues in the CDR3. The CDR3 DNA sequence: TGTGCCAGCAGTGCGGCCGGGACTAGCGGGAGTTGGGAGACCCAGTACTTC. Translating gives CASSAAGTSGSWETQYF.

This clonotype was observed at least ten times. The chain couples TRBV6-1 to TRBJ2-7, with 9 positions matching TRBD1. Germline CDR1 reads MNHNS; CDR2 reads SASEGT. V was clipped by 2 bases and J by 4 bases; unmatched bases: 15. The CDR3 contains 18 residues. The CDR3 DNA reads as TGTGCCAGCAGTGAACATCATTGGGGACAGGGACGTGGATACGAGCAGTACTTC. Translated: CASSEHHWGQGRGYEQYF.

This clonotype showed up many times. This chain links TRBV7-3 with TRBJ2-3; D unclear. V lost 1 base and J 2 bases, leaving 10 bases between the germline ends. The CDR3 has 15 residues. Germline values: CDR1 SGHTA, CDR2 FQGTGA. CDR3 amino acids: CASSLIGSPTDTQYF. Written as DNA, the CDR3 is TGTGCCAGCAGCTTAATTGGGTCCCCCACAGATACGCAGTATTTT.

The genes are TRBV30 and TRBJ2-5; 16 bases fit TRBD2. Trimming removed 2 bases from V and 4 bases from J; junction bases left unmatched: 16. Per germline, CDR1 GTSNPN and CDR2 SVGIG (reference sequence). The CDR3 loop spans 20 amino acids. CDR3 in DNA: TGTGCCTGGAGTAGGGGGGGGCTGGGACTAGCGGGAGGGCGAAGAGAGACCCAGTACTTC. Residues: CAWSRGGLGLAGGRRETQYF.

The table lists this clonotype with a few counts. The V call is TRBV6-2 or TRBV6-3, the J call TRBJ1-1; D is unresolved. Germline V gene sequence: CDR1 MNHEY, CDR2 SVGEGT. The length of the CDR3 is 12 residues. The V end was cut by 6 bases, the J end by 6 bases, with 11 bases between. The CDR3 loop reads CASRGTPSEAFF. The CDR3 coding sequence is TGTGCCAGCAGGGGCACGCCTTCTGAAGCTTTCTTT.

This clonotype came up many times. The chain joins TRBV6-6 to TRBJ2-7; weak D call: TRBD1 (5 bases). This CDR3 comprises 15 residues. Germline loops: CDR1 MNHNY, CDR2 SVGAGI (reference sequence). Trimming removed 0 bases from V and 6 bases from J, with 15 bases in between. The DNA for the CDR3 is TGTGCCAGCAGTTACTCGAGCCAGCTTGGGGCCGAGCAGTACTTC. Residues: CASSYSSQLGAEQYF.

In the case of this clonotype: This may arise from a read error, as a much more abundant clone is one base away. This CDR3 is CASSPGWRGEETQFF. The DNA for the CDR3 is TGTGCCAGCAGCCCCGGGTGGAGGGGTGAAGAGACCCAGTTCTTC. The chain carries TRBV6-1 and TRBJ2-5, with a possible D match to TRBD2 (6 bases). The end of the DNA fits TRBJ2-1 better, so the J call may be wrong. Looked up from germline, CDR1 is MNHNS and CDR2 is SASEGT. There are 15 residues in the CDR3.

The chain uses TRBV6-2 or TRBV6-3 and TRBJ2-1; 8 nucleotides match TRBD1. The V gene's germline CDR1 is MNHEY and CDR2 SVGEGT. Trimming at V came to 6 bases and at J to 2 bases, leaving 6 bases not matched to a gene. The CDR3 is 15 residues long. CDR3 in DNA: TGTGCCAGCAGACCGGGACAGGCCGCCTACAATGAGCAGTTCTTC. It encodes CASRPGQAAYNEQFF.

This clonotype was observed at least ten times. The chain joins TRBV14 to TRBJ2-3; no definite D call. This CDR3 region has 14 residues. The V end lost 9 bases, the J end lost 0 bases, and 13 bases lay between the germline ends. Germline V lookup: CDR1 SGHDN, CDR2 FVKESK. CDR3: CASDTGRSTDTQYF. In DNA form, the CDR3 reads TGTGCCAGTGACACGGGCCGGAGCACAGATACGCAGTATTTT.

This clonotype was seen ten or more times. The DNA of the CDR3 is TGTGCCAGCAGCCAAGTAAGCGGCCGGAGCACAGATACGCAGTATTTT. Amino acids: CASSQVSGRSTDTQYF. The chain recombines TRBV3-1 with TRBJ2-3; the D gene is possibly TRBD2 (5 bases). CDR3 size: 16 residues. The V gene lost 1 base and the J gene lost 0 bases, with 11 bases spanning the gap. Germline-derived CDR1 and CDR2 are LGHDT and YNNKEL (reference sequence).

This chain joins TRBV6-2 or TRBV6-3 and TRBJ1-2; the D gene is possibly TRBD1 (6 bases). Germline assignment: CDR1 MNHEY and CDR2 SVGEGT. The CDR3 loop spans 14 amino acids. V was trimmed by 9 bases and J by 1 base, leaving 15 bases between them. For the CDR3, the DNA is TGTGCCAGTGGACAGCTCCCAAATAACTATGGCTACACCTTC. It yields the protein CASGQLPNNYGYTF.